The following is a T cell receptor beta chain sequence with its context. The antigen is not known. The data are from a study of CD8 T cells in Susac syndrome. Findings of the study overall: It was acknowledged in the study that its TCR sequencing and HLA analysis involved a relatively small number of individuals.

With random hexamers, 0.5 to 1 ug RNA was reverse transcribed. Amplification of TCR beta CDR3 used immunoSEQ multiplex PCR across 54 Vbeta and 13 Jbeta. TCRdb re-called the immunoSEQ multiplex PCR reads with MiXCR, one entry per CDR3 protein. The sample has some 130,000 distinct CDR3 sequences, around nine tenths seen once. FACS enriched CD8+ TEMRA cells, while bulk CD8+ and CD4+ were negatively isolated. The CDR3 length is 16 residues. Trimming pared 0 bases from V and 11 bases from J, leaving 20 bases between. Germline V CDR1 and CDR2: MNHEY, SVGAGI. The TCR comes from a human donor with multiple sclerosis. The chain couples TRBV6-5 to TRBJ2-1; tentative D call: TRBD2 (6 bases). The specimen sequenced was CD8+ T cells from PBMCs. CDR3 in DNA: TGTGCCAGCAGTTACTCGAGAAATTTCGGAGGGACGAAGCAGTTCTTC. Amino acid sequence: CASSYSRNFGGTKQFF.